Shown below are 31 T cell receptor beta chains from a single sample sequenced in a study of blood T cell repertoires in COVID-19. TCRdb's table, derived via immunoSEQ multiplex PCR, lists solely in-frame clones and lacks some. The sample records over 200,000 clones, about 80% being singletons. The specimen was PBMCs or T cells enriched from blood (not recorded which). The origin of the receptors is a man in his forties or fifties who had recovered from COVID-19.

Only a few counts were recorded for this clone. V and J are TRBV5-1 and TRBJ1-1; tentatively, D is TRBD1 (6 bases). Trimming stripped 2 bases from V and 1 base from J, with 9 bases between. The CDR3 is 14 residues long. Germline CDR1 reads SGHRS; CDR2 reads YFSETQ. CDR3 in DNA: TGCGCCAGCAGCTTCTCGGGACAGAACACTGAAGCTTTCTTT. It yields the protein CASSFSGQNTEAFF.

This sequence joins TRBV7-6 and TRBJ2-6, with 10 positions matching TRBD1. The CDR3 is 19 residues long. V lost 2 bases, J lost 4 bases, and 11 bases stayed unmatched. Germline V lookup: CDR1 SGHVS, CDR2 FNYEAQ. The CDR3 DNA reads TGTGCCAGCAGCTTAAAGGAGGGACAGGGGACGGCAGGGGCCAACGTCCTGACTTTC. This translates into CASSLKEGQGTAGANVLTF.

The DNA for the CDR3 is TGTGCCACCAGCAGAGACAGTCCCAATCAGCCCCAGCATTTT. Protein sequence: CATSRDSPNQPQHF. The chain uses TRBV15 and TRBJ1-5; D gene uncertain. The CDR3 covers 14 residues. V was shortened by 0 bases and J by 3 bases, with 6 bases between the two germline ends. Germline CDR1 LNHNV, CDR2 YYDKDF (reference sequence).

This chain links TRBV30 with TRBJ2-7; 7 bases map to TRBD1. CDR1 is GTSNPN, CDR2 SVGIG, per germline (reference sequence). After removal of 2 bases from V and 3 bases from J, the junction contained 1 base not matched to a gene. The CDR3 totals 12 residues. The CDR3 reads CAWSRTGYEQYF. Written as DNA, the CDR3 is TGTGCCTGGAGTAGGACAGGCTACGAGCAGTACTTC.

The rearrangement uses TRBV27 and TRBJ1-6, with 7 bases aligning to TRBD1. J gave up 3 bases and V 6 bases, and 2 bases lay outside the gene matches. In germline, CDR1 is MNHEY, CDR2 SMNVEV (reference sequence). This CDR3 region has 14 residues. The CDR3 region is CASRGDSYNSPLHF. CDR3 in DNA: TGTGCCAGCAGAGGGGACAGCTATAATTCACCCCTCCACTTT.

V usage is TRBV29-1 and J usage is TRBJ1-2, with D hard to call. V lost 7 bases, J lost 2 bases, and 8 bases lay in between. CDR1 SQVTM and CDR2 ANQGSEA come from the germline V gene. CDR3 size: 11 residues. In DNA, the CDR3 is TGCAGCGGTACTTCGAACTATGGCTACACCTTC. Protein product: CSGTSNYGYTF. Based on the CDR3 plus reference TRBV29-1 and TRBJ1-2, the full variable domain is SAVISQKPSRDICQRGTSLTIQCQVDSQVTMMFWYRQQPGQSLTLIATANQGSEATYESGFVIDKFPISRPNLTFSTLTVSNMSPEDSSIYLCSGTSNYGYTFGSGTRLTVV.

The chain combines TRBV6-5 with TRBJ2-2; no reliable D call. CDR3 length: 14 residues. CDR1 is MNHEY, CDR2 SVGAGI, per germline. Trimming cost V 8 bases and J 3 bases, with 13 bases left between them. The CDR3 DNA reads TGTGCCAGCTATGGGCAGGCGTACACCGGGGAGCTGTTTTTT. This translates into CASYGQAYTGELFF.

The chain joins TRBV19 to TRBJ1-3; TRBD1 matches 8 bases. Trimming removed 5 bases from V and 4 bases from J; junction bases left unmatched: 4. Germline CDR1 and CDR2: LNHDA and SQIVND (reference sequence). The CDR3 has 14 residues. CDR3 residues: CASSVDRGGNTIYF. The DNA for the CDR3 is TGTGCCAGTAGTGTCGACAGGGGAGGAAACACCATATATTTT.

The chain links TRBV9 to TRBJ1-1; D remains ambiguous. V was cut by 3 bases and J by 2 bases, with 5 bases left in between. The germline V gene has CDR1 SGDLS and CDR2 YYNGEE. The CDR3 is made up of 12 amino acids. CDR3 DNA: TGTGCCAGCAGCGCCGTAAACACTGAAGCTTTCTTT. Translated, it gives CASSAVNTEAFF.

This chain connects TRBV4-2 to TRBJ1-5, with D possibly TRBD1 on 5 matching bases. This CDR3 has 14 residues. V was trimmed by 1 base and J by 11 bases, leaving 15 bases between them. CDR1 and CDR2 (germline): LGHNA, YNFKEQ. CDR3 DNA sequence: TGTGCCAGCAGCCAAGCGGGGGGTGTGAGGTCCCAGCATTTT. Encoded protein: CASSQAGGVRSQHF.

The V and J genes are TRBV28 and TRBJ1-6; weak D call: TRBD1 (6 bases). CDR1 and CDR2 (germline): MDHEN, SYDVKM. The CDR3 is 15 residues long. Between the trimmed V and J ends, which lost 9 bases and 3 bases, there was a span of 15 bases. CDR3 coding DNA: TGTGCCAGTACGATAACGGGACACTATAATTCACCCCTCCACTTT. This gives the protein CASTITGHYNSPLHF.

V usage is TRBV9 and J usage is TRBJ1-2; perhaps TRBD1 as D (6 bases). Germline CDR1 reads SGDLS; CDR2 reads YYNGEE. There are 15 residues in the CDR3. V lost 3 bases and J lost 4, with 16 bases in between. In DNA, the CDR3 is TGTGCCAGCAGCGGGAGCACAGGGCTTATCTATGGCTACACCTTC. Residues: CASSGSTGLIYGYTF.

In its sample, this clone was seen a few times. The chain's CDR3 is CASSLDRGSSPLHF. CDR3 DNA: TGTGCCAGCAGCTTAGACAGGGGCTCTTCACCCCTCCACTTT. The V gene is TRBV11-1, the J gene TRBJ1-6; TRBD1 aligns across 7 bases. The length of the CDR3 is 14 residues. Germline V CDR1 and CDR2: SGHAT, FQDESV (reference sequence). J was trimmed by 9 bases and V by 1 base; bases with no gene match: 3.

The chain couples TRBV19 to TRBJ2-6, with D perhaps TRBD1 (5 bases). Germline values: CDR1 LNHDA, CDR2 SQIVND (reference sequence). This CDR3 comprises 15 residues. Trimming left V 1 base short and J 2 bases short, with 6 bases between. The chain's CDR3 is CASSIVGAGANVLTF. Here the CDR3 DNA reads TGTGCCAGTAGTATAGTAGGGGCTGGGGCCAACGTCCTGACTTTC.

The CDR3 spells CASSLQGQPQHF. CDR3 sequence (DNA): TGTGCCAGCAGTTTACAGGGTCAGCCCCAGCATTTT. The rearrangement links TRBV12-3 or TRBV12-4 to TRBJ1-5; D is possibly TRBD1 (5 bases). The germline V and J ends were trimmed by 2 bases and 6 bases, with 5 bases remaining between them. This CDR3 is 12 amino acids long.

The chain joins TRBV5-1 to TRBJ2-7; 8 nucleotides match TRBD1. The J segment lost 6 bases and the V segment lost 6 bases, leaving 5 bases of the junction unmatched. This CDR3 region has 12 residues. Looked up from germline, CDR1 is SGHRS and CDR2 is YFSETQ. This CDR3 reads CASNSQGGEQYF. The CDR3 DNA follows: TGCGCCAGCAACTCACAGGGGGGCGAGCAGTACTTC. Supplemented by reference TRBV5-1 and TRBJ2-7, the full variable domain reads KAGVTQTPRYLIKTRGQQVTLSCSPISGHRSVSWYQQTPGQGLQFLFEYFSETQRNKGNFPGRFSGRQFSNSRSEMNVSTLELGDSALYLCASNSQGGEQYFGPGTRLTVT.

The V and J genes are TRBV6-5 and TRBJ1-1, with 8 nucleotides matching TRBD1. The J segment lost 7 bases and the V segment lost 6 bases, leaving 10 bases of the junction unmatched. The CDR3 extends over 14 amino acids. Per the germline V gene, CDR1 is MNHEY and CDR2 is SVGAGI. This chain's CDR3 is CASSPPTGASEAFF. CDR3 coding DNA: TGTGCCAGCAGCCCCCCGACAGGGGCCAGTGAAGCTTTCTTT.

A single count supports this clone. The chain links TRBV27 to TRBJ1-1; possible D gene TRBD1, 5 bases. Trimming took 5 bases from V and 6 from J, leaving 13 bases between them. CDR3 size: 13 residues. Germline V gene sequence: CDR1 MNHEY, CDR2 SMNVEV (reference sequence). Written as DNA, the CDR3 is TGTGCCAGCAGTCTATTCGACAGAGCTGAAGCTTTCTTT. It is translated as CASSLFDRAEAFF.

This chain connects TRBV6-5 to TRBJ2-1; perhaps TRBD2 as D (6 bases). Germline CDR1 and CDR2: MNHEY and SVGAGI. Trimming took off 8 bases at V and 6 bases at J, with 11 bases between the two ends. This CDR3 region has 12 residues. CDR3 sequence: CASSWGVNEQFF. The CDR3 nucleotides are TGTGCCAGCTCCTGGGGGGTCAATGAGCAGTTCTTC.

This clone was picked up one time. V is TRBV28 and J is TRBJ2-2; a possible D gene is TRBD2 (7 bases). Trimming cost V 9 bases and J 5 bases, with 13 bases left between them. This CDR3 has 13 residues. Germline V gives CDR1 MDHEN, CDR2 SYDVKM. In DNA, the CDR3 is TGTGCCAGTACGGGGGGCAGAACCGGGGAGCTGTTTTTT. Translating gives CASTGGRTGELFF.

The rearrangement links TRBV24-1 to TRBJ1-2; D gene unclear. Per germline, CDR1 KGHDR and CDR2 SFDVKD. The CDR3 is made up of 14 amino acids. Between the trimmed V and J ends, which lost 1 base and 7 bases, there was a span of 12 bases. The CDR3 region has the DNA TGTGCCACCAGTGATTTCGAAGACGGGTCTGGCTACACCTTC. Translation: CATSDFEDGSGYTF.

The genes are TRBV7-9 and TRBJ1-3, with D perhaps matching TRBD1 (6 bases). CDR1 SEHNR and CDR2 FQNEAQ come from the germline V gene (reference sequence). V lost 1 base and J 0 bases, leaving 13 bases between the germline ends. This CDR3 spans 17 amino acids. CDR3 amino acids: CASSLEGGRSSGNTIYF. The CDR3 DNA reads as TGTGCCAGCAGCTTAGAGGGGGGGCGCAGCTCTGGAAACACCATATATTTT.

The chain couples TRBV12-5 to TRBJ2-2, with D perhaps TRBD1 (6 bases). The CDR3 spans 15 residues. Germline V gene lookup returns CDR1 LGHNT and CDR2 FRNRAP. Trimming took off 1 base at V and 5 bases at J, with 11 bases between the two ends. CDR3 protein: CASGLAKTGTGELFF. The CDR3 DNA follows: TGTGCTAGTGGTTTGGCTAAGACAGGAACCGGGGAGCTGTTTTTT.

This clone was recorded only once. The chain employs TRBV5-1 and TRBJ2-5; D perhaps matches TRBD1 (6 bases). The V gene lost 0 bases and the J gene lost 6 bases, with 12 bases spanning the gap. This CDR3 is 14 amino acids long. Germline-derived CDR1 and CDR2 are SGHRS and YFSETQ. The CDR3 DNA follows: TGCGCCAGCAGCTTGGACAGGGTGGGGAAGACCCAGTACTTC. It yields the protein CASSLDRVGKTQYF.

The chain combines TRBV11-1 with TRBJ2-1, with 7 bases aligning to TRBD1. The V gene end was trimmed by 4 bases and the J gene end by 4 bases; junction bases not matched to a gene: 7. Germline V CDR1 and CDR2: SGHAT, FQDESV (reference sequence). This CDR3 comprises 15 residues. The CDR3 loop reads CASSSGQVGYNEQFF. CDR3 sequence (DNA): TGTGCCAGCAGCTCCGGACAGGTGGGGTACAATGAGCAGTTCTTC.

The V and J genes are TRBV25-1 and TRBJ2-2; 7 bases map to TRBD2. Trimming at V came to 10 bases and at J to 6 bases, leaving 5 bases not matched to a gene. CDR3 length: 12 amino acids. Germline values: CDR1 MGHDK, CDR2 SYGVNS. The chain's CDR3 is CATQSGAGELFF. CDR3 coding DNA: TGTGCCACCCAAAGCGGGGCCGGGGAGCTGTTTTTT.

This chain uses TRBV27 with TRBJ1-6; D remains ambiguous. Trimming pared 4 bases from V and 6 bases from J, leaving 7 bases between. The V gene's germline CDR1 is MNHEY and CDR2 SMNVEV (reference sequence). The CDR3 spans 13 residues. The CDR3, as DNA: TGTGCCAGCAGTTCCCCGGGTAATTCACCCCTCCACTTT. It translates to CASSSPGNSPLHF.

This clone has a count of ten or more. The V gene is TRBV18, the J gene TRBJ1-2; possibly TRBD1 for D (5 bases). The length of the CDR3 is 14 residues. V lost 3 bases, J lost 3 bases, and 11 bases lay in between. Germline values: CDR1 KGHSH, CDR2 LQKENI. CDR3 residues: CASSPGGTHYGYTF. The CDR3 nucleotides are TGTGCCAGCTCACCGGGGGGTACCCACTATGGCTACACCTTC. Together with reference TRBV18 and TRBJ1-2, the CDR3 gives the full variable domain: NAGVMQNPRHLVRRRGQEARLRCSPMKGHSHVYWYRQLPEEGLKFMVYLQKENIIDESGMPKERFSAEFPKEGPSILRIQQVVRGDSAAYFCASSPGGTHYGYTFGSGTRLTVV.

The chain is built from TRBV2 and TRBJ2-5, with D possibly being TRBD2 (7 bases). Per germline, CDR1 SNHLY and CDR2 FYNNEI. The CDR3 has 13 amino acids. Trimming pared 1 base from V and 6 bases from J, leaving 9 bases between. The CDR3 DNA sequence: TGTGCCAGCAGTGAAGGGGGGGGGCAGACCCAGTACTTC. It specifies CASSEGGGQTQYF.

The chain uses TRBV4-1 and TRBJ1-4, with TRBD1 matching 7 bases. V lost 2 bases, J lost 8 bases, and 8 bases stayed unmatched. Germline lookup yields CDR1 MGHRA and CDR2 YSYEKL. The CDR3 covers 15 residues. CDR3 protein: CASSQLRDSWEKLFF. The CDR3 coding sequence is TGCGCCAGCAGCCAATTAAGGGACAGCTGGGAAAAACTGTTTTTT.

This chain uses TRBV19 with TRBJ2-2, with D tentatively TRBD1 (5 bases). The CDR3 is 15 residues long. Germline CDR1 is LNHDA and CDR2 is SQIVND (reference sequence). V was pared by 2 bases and J by 4 bases, with 11 bases between. In DNA, the CDR3 is TGTGCCAGTAGTATATATAGACAGTCCACCGGGGAGCTGTTTTTT. It is translated as CASSIYRQSTGELFF.